This TCR beta chain is from a study of blood T cell repertoires in COVID-19. Study summary: Cohort 3 donors counted as recovered after two negative PCRs, clearance, or resolved symptoms.

Looked up from germline, CDR1 is MNHEY and CDR2 is SMNVEV (reference sequence). Trimming cost V 5 bases and J 3 bases, with 17 bases left between them. The CDR3 loop spans 16 amino acids. Participant-given clinical history determined each cohort assignment. In the study's own analysis: Amplified reference gene primers provided the basis for estimating nucleated cell counts. Profiled with immunoSEQ multiplex PCR; TCRdb holds only in-frame clones, not every one. D and trimming were read from the DNA, whereas the V and J calls and clone size are those reported in that table. The sample has approximately 140,000 clones; nearly 85% are singletons.

The specimen sequenced was PBMCs or T cells enriched from blood (not recorded which). The clonotype originates from a man aged 50-60 years in a cohort exposed to, infected with or recovered from COVID-19 (not recorded which). The V call is TRBV27, the J call TRBJ2-1, with D hard to call. CDR3 sequence reads: CASSLTALLFYNEQFF. Here the CDR3 DNA reads TGTGCCAGCAGTCTCACAGCTTTGCTGTTCTACAATGAGCAGTTCTTC.